Included here is one TCR beta chain sequence, with context. This clone occurred a few times. Its binding antigen is unknown. It has no much larger one-base neighbor in the sample; base qualities were not kept. Each collaborating institution followed its own protocols to collect whole blood in K2EDTA tubes. For TCRbeta analysis, collaborators shipped samples in one of three forms: frozen whole blood, isolated PBMCs, or DNA extracted from either of those sample types. The V end gives up 0 bases and the J end 10 bases, leaving 6 bases in the junction not matched to a gene. CDR1 LGHNA and CDR2 YNFKEQ were looked up in the germline V gene. The CDR3 holds 14 amino acids from the cysteine to the phenylalanine. The sequence is cut down to CDR3 DNA, 42 bases in frame from base 1. The immunoSEQ Assay, a bias-controlled multiplex PCR, was used to amplify TCRbeta CDR3 regions from genomic DNA. Regarding the original processing steps: Nucleated cell counts per sample were estimated from amplification of reference gene primers within the assay. To quantify the absolute abundance of each unique TCRbeta CDR3 rearrangement, sequence reads were collapsed and filtered. For each sample, productive Simpson clonality was calculated as the square root of Simpson's diversity index across productive rearrangements. The table comes from immuneACCESS by way of TCRdb, which keeps in-frame sequences with V and J called. Part of the clones is missing from these tables; in studies checked, under half for an unresolved V gene and the rest for unknown reasons. V and J calls and clone size are those listed in that table; D and trimming were worked out from the DNA. This sample lists around 200,000 clones; around 80% were detected once. Less than 7% of the sample rests with the top ten.

The entry originates in a study of blood T cell repertoires in COVID-19 (dated by TCRdb to 2020 to 2021). Notes on the research overall: Collaborator samples came from the United States, Italy and Spain and covered acute and convalescent phases of COVID-19. A de-identified subject ID, COVID-19 status, age in years and sex were almost always included in the sample metadata. The samples were drawn from two sources: the first 160 participants of the ongoing ImmuneRACE study, and 950 to 1,500 subjects contributed by 6 global collaborators. Subjects who had been exposed to COVID-19, were actively infected with it, or had recovered from it provided the deeply sampled blood TCRbeta repertoires that made up the dataset. The prospective study material was composed of cDNA or gDNA derived from T cells, B-cell-depleted T cells, or PBMCs. HLA class I and class II types, where available, came from metadata supplied by the sample provider rather than from assay-based typing. The repertoires were released in a freely available public database meant as a resource for research on the immune response to SARS-CoV-2.

What the research found in general, with its limitations: The amount of clinical and demographic metadata varied by source and participant and was provided uncurated.

This receptor was taken from a woman aged 70 to 79 with acute or convalescent COVID-19. Sequencing was performed on peripheral blood. The chain links TRBV4-2 with TRBJ2-1, with 7 middle bases fitting TRBD2. The DNA sequence follows: TGTGCCAGCAGCCAAGATGCGGGGGAGGGAGAGCAGTTCTTC. Translation gives CASSQDAGEGEQFF.